These T cell receptor beta chains were read from a single sample in a study of blood T cells in healthy people across ages. MiXCR, applied by TCRdb to the 5' RACE reads, yields one record per CDR3 protein. The sample lists around 500,000 distinct CDR3 sequences, about 28% seen once, with 3.6% in the top ten. These sequences were also reported in another study, on T cells of mothers and their children.

The material sequenced was blood. The receptors shown here come from a boy younger than 10 in good health. Each CDR3 is given with its conserved first and last residue. Fields, in order: D gene, J gene, clone size, V gene, CDR3 DNA, CDR3 protein. D genes are given only for firm matches. The listing skips clone size in some rows; elsewhere it reads once, few, many or a size class.

D: -; J: TRBJ2-1; size: -; V: TRBV29-1; DNA: TGCAGCGTTGACCGAGGGGCCACCTACAATGAGCAGTTCTTC; CDR3: CSVDRGATYNEQFF
D: -; J: TRBJ2-3; size: -; V: TRBV12-3/TRBV12-4; DNA: TGTGCCAGCAGTTGGCTGGGGGCAGATACGCAGTATTTT; CDR3: CASSWLGADTQYF
D: -; J: TRBJ2-3; size: -; V: TRBV29-1; DNA: TGCAGCGTTTTTGGACAGTCCCTCGCAGATACGCAGTATTTT; CDR3: CSVFGQSLADTQYF
D: TRBD2; J: TRBJ2-1; size: -; V: TRBV7-2; DNA: TGTGCCAGCAGGGAGACTAGCGGGCTGTACAATGAGCAGTTCTTC; CDR3: CASRETSGLYNEQFF
D: -; J: TRBJ2-7; size: few; V: TRBV21-1; DNA: TGTGCCAGCAGCCAAGGGGGACAGCTTACCTCCTACGAGCAGTACTTC; CDR3: CASSQGGQLTSYEQYF
D: -; J: TRBJ1-4; size: -; V: TRBV12-3/TRBV12-4; DNA: TGTGCCAGCAGTTTAATTTCTGAAAAACTGTTTTTT; CDR3: CASSLISEKLFF
D: -; J: TRBJ1-3; size: few; V: TRBV7-6; DNA: TGTGCCAGCAGCCCTCGGGAGGGGTTCGGTGGAAACACCATATATTTT; CDR3: CASSPREGFGGNTIYF
D: -; J: TRBJ2-5; size: -; V: TRBV18; DNA: TGTGCCAGCTCACCAGCGTCCCCCAGAGGAGAGACCCAGTACTTC; CDR3: CASSPASPRGETQYF
D: TRBD2; J: TRBJ2-1; size: -; V: TRBV4-2; DNA: TGTGCCAGCAGCCCTAGCGGGGGGGACTACAATGAGCAGTTCTTC; CDR3: CASSPSGGDYNEQFF
D: TRBD2; J: TRBJ2-4; size: few; V: TRBV27; DNA: TGTGCCAGCAGTTCTTTAAAAGGACTAGCGGGGGGCAACATTCAGTACTTC; CDR3: CASSSLKGLAGGNIQYF
D: TRBD1; J: TRBJ2-7; size: -; V: TRBV7-9; DNA: TGTGCCAGCAGCCCCATGGCGAACAGGGGGCGATGGGACGAGCAGTACTTC; CDR3: CASSPMANRGRWDEQYF
D: -; J: TRBJ2-5; size: -; V: TRBV21-1; DNA: TGTGCCAGCAGCCCCACAGAGATGCAAGAGACCCAGTACTTC; CDR3: CASSPTEMQETQYF
D: TRBD1; J: TRBJ2-7; size: -; V: TRBV5-1; DNA: TGCGCCAGCAGCTTGGCATCCGGGGACAGGATCTACGAGCAGTACTTC; CDR3: CASSLASGDRIYEQYF
D: -; J: TRBJ2-7; size: -; V: TRBV2; DNA: TGTGCCAGCAGGGACTACGGCGAGCAGTACTTC; CDR3: CASRDYGEQYF
D: -; J: TRBJ1-5; size: many; V: TRBV7-8; DNA: TGTGCCAGCAGACCAGGGGCTACCAATCAGCCCCAGCATTTT; CDR3: CASRPGATNQPQHF
D: TRBD2; J: TRBJ2-5; size: few; V: TRBV3-1; DNA: TGTGCCAGCAGCCAAGGACTAGCCCGTAAAGAGACCCAGTACTTC; CDR3: CASSQGLARKETQYF
D: -; J: TRBJ2-5; size: few; V: TRBV7-8; DNA: TGTGCCAGCAGCTTAGGCGGGGGCAGTCAAGAGACCCAGTACTTC; CDR3: CASSLGGGSQETQYF
D: -; J: TRBJ2-6; size: few; V: TRBV4-3; DNA: TGCGCCAGCAGCGATATCACAGGGTTCTCTGGGGCCAACGTCCTGACTTTC; CDR3: CASSDITGFSGANVLTF
D: -; J: TRBJ2-4; size: -; V: TRBV27; DNA: TGTGCCAGCAGCCTGGAGAATAGCGGAAACATTCAGTACTTC; CDR3: CASSLENSGNIQYF
D: TRBD1; J: TRBJ2-2; size: -; V: TRBV6-2/TRBV6-3; DNA: TGTGCCAGCAATACAGGGGACGAAAGCGGGGAGCTGTTTTTT; CDR3: CASNTGDESGELFF
D: -; J: TRBJ1-1; size: -; V: TRBV29-1; DNA: TGCAGCGTTGTAGGAGGGTACACTGAAGCTTTCTTT; CDR3: CSVVGGYTEAFF
D: -; J: TRBJ2-2; size: few; V: TRBV6-5; DNA: TGTGCCAACAGTTACAGAATGGAGCTGTTTTTT; CDR3: CANSYRMELFF
D: TRBD1; J: TRBJ1-5; size: -; V: TRBV6-5; DNA: TGTGCCAGCAGCAGACAGGGGGCGGGAAGCAATCAGCCCCAGCATTTT; CDR3: CASSRQGAGSNQPQHF
D: -; J: TRBJ1-1; size: -; V: TRBV29-1; DNA: TGCAGCGCCCGGTCGGGTGGGACTGAAGCTTTCTTT; CDR3: CSARSGGTEAFF
D: -; J: TRBJ2-5; size: -; V: TRBV2; DNA: TGTGCCAGCAGTGAAGTCCCCTACAGGGAGCAAGAGACCCAGTACTTC; CDR3: CASSEVPYREQETQYF
D: -; J: TRBJ1-6; size: few; V: TRBV11-2; DNA: TGTGCCAGCAGCTTAAGGGGGAGGGGGGGTGGATCACCCCTCCACTTT; CDR3: CASSLRGRGGGSPLHF
D: TRBD1; J: TRBJ1-2; size: few; V: TRBV5-1; DNA: TGCGCCAGCGGCCGGGACAGAAGTTCTACGTCGTACGAGGGCTACACCTTC; CDR3: CASGRDRSSTSYEGYTF
D: -; J: TRBJ1-4; size: -; V: TRBV6-1; DNA: TGTGCCAGCAGTGAAGCGACCTGGATTGCAACTAATGAAAAACTGTTTTTT; CDR3: CASSEATWIATNEKLFF
D: -; J: TRBJ2-7; size: -; V: TRBV19; DNA: TGTGCCAGTAGTATCCGAAGCGCAACCGAGCAGTACTTC; CDR3: CASSIRSATEQYF
D: TRBD1; J: TRBJ2-5; size: -; V: TRBV11-2; DNA: TGTGCCAGCAGCGCTGGACAGGGGGGGGAGACCCAGTACTTC; CDR3: CASSAGQGGETQYF
D: TRBD2; J: TRBJ2-5; size: many; V: TRBV2; DNA: TGTGCCAGCAGTCGTAGGACTAGCTTGGCGACCCAGTACTTC; CDR3: CASSRRTSLATQYF
D: TRBD1; J: TRBJ1-2; size: -; V: TRBV12-3/TRBV12-4; DNA: TGTGCCAGCAGTTTAGCACAGGGGGCGGAGGGCTACACCTTC; CDR3: CASSLAQGAEGYTF
D: -; J: TRBJ1-4; size: few; V: TRBV6-6; DNA: TGTGCCAGCAGGTCAAGGAGGGGGGGGGAAAAACTGTTTTTT; CDR3: CASRSRRGGEKLFF
D: -; J: TRBJ2-1; size: many; V: TRBV5-1; DNA: TGCGCCAGCAGCTTGGAGATCGGACCCTACAATGAGCAGTTCTTC; CDR3: CASSLEIGPYNEQFF
D: TRBD1; J: TRBJ1-1; size: few; V: TRBV5-1; DNA: TGCGCCAGCTCTCCGACAGGGAAGAACACTGAAGCTTTCTTT; CDR3: CASSPTGKNTEAFF
D: -; J: TRBJ1-2; size: few; V: TRBV5-1; DNA: TGCGCCAGCAGCTTGGGATACCGACAGAAACTCCCAATTCACTATGGCTACACCTTC; CDR3: CASSLGYRQKLPIHYGYTF
D: TRBD2; J: TRBJ2-5; size: -; V: TRBV7-9; DNA: TGTGCCAGCAGCCCGCCAGCCAGCGGGGGAGGAGAGACCCAGTACTTC; CDR3: CASSPPASGGGETQYF
D: -; J: TRBJ1-5; size: -; V: TRBV4-1; DNA: TGCGCCAGCAGCCCACGACAGTCCAATCAGCCCCAGCATTTT; CDR3: CASSPRQSNQPQHF
D: -; J: TRBJ2-5; size: -; V: TRBV6-5; DNA: TGTGCCAGCAGTTGGCCAACTAGGATGGGGACCCAGTACTTC; CDR3: CASSWPTRMGTQYF
D: -; J: TRBJ2-1; size: -; V: TRBV4-2; DNA: TGTGCCAGCAGCGGTCTGGGGTCCAATGAGCAGTTCTTC; CDR3: CASSGLGSNEQFF
D: -; J: TRBJ2-1; size: -; V: TRBV14; DNA: TGTGCCAGCAGCCTATTGGATTCCGCGTACAATGAGCAGTTCTTC; CDR3: CASSLLDSAYNEQFF
D: -; J: TRBJ2-1; size: -; V: TRBV6-2/TRBV6-3; DNA: TGTGCCAACAGTTACGGACAGAGGAATGAGCAGTTCTTC; CDR3: CANSYGQRNEQFF
D: -; J: TRBJ1-2; size: once; V: TRBV2; DNA: TGTGCCAGCAGTGAAGCGGGCAGGGGAAGCTATGGCTACACCTTC; CDR3: CASSEAGRGSYGYTF
D: -; J: TRBJ2-5; size: -; V: TRBV20-1; DNA: TGCAGTGCTAGAGGCGGAGGGGAACAAGAGACCCAGTACTTC; CDR3: CSARGGGEQETQYF
D: -; J: TRBJ2-7; size: few; V: TRBV10-3; DNA: TGTGCCATCAGTGTTAAAAGGGGGAACGAGCAGTACTTC; CDR3: CAISVKRGNEQYF
D: TRBD2; J: TRBJ2-1; size: few; V: TRBV14; DNA: TGTGCCAGCAGCCAACGGACTAGCGGGTTGAATGAGCAGTTCTTC; CDR3: CASSQRTSGLNEQFF
D: TRBD2; J: TRBJ2-5; size: -; V: TRBV10-3; DNA: TGTGCCATCACCCCAGGAGCGGGAAAGGGAGAGACCCAGTACTTC; CDR3: CAITPGAGKGETQYF
D: -; J: TRBJ2-3; size: -; V: TRBV20-1; DNA: TGCAGTGCTCCTAAGGGGAGAGTGTCGTATTTT; CDR3: CSAPKGRVSYF
D: -; J: TRBJ2-2; size: -; V: TRBV20-1; DNA: TGCAGTGCTAGAGACCCGACTGCGAACACCGGGGAGCTGTTTTTT; CDR3: CSARDPTANTGELFF
D: -; J: TRBJ1-6; size: -; V: TRBV5-5; DNA: TGTGCCAGCAGCTTGGCCGGGGATGGGCCCCTCCACTTT; CDR3: CASSLAGDGPLHF
D: -; J: TRBJ2-5; size: many; V: TRBV6-6; DNA: TGTGCCAGCAGTTACTCCTCTGAGACCCAGTACTTC; CDR3: CASSYSSETQYF